A single sample is the source of the 21 T cell receptor beta chains below, sequenced in a study of CD8+ T cells in alopecia areata. cDNA reverse transcribed from extracted RNA served as the sequencing template. The table came from immunoSEQ multiplex PCR; TCRdb's copy has only in-frame clones and leaves some out. Counted here are around 99,000 clones, over 80% occurring once; the ten biggest clones make up 20% to 25%. Indicated treatment: oral pan-JAK inhibitor, 5-10 mg twice daily. The source material was CD8+ T cells sorted from blood, sampled at week 24, from a patient treated with tofacitinib. These receptors were collected from a human donor with alopecia areata.

The chain joins TRBV4-2 to TRBJ1-1; 8 nucleotides agree with TRBD1. Looked up from germline, CDR1 is LGHNA and CDR2 is YNFKEQ. The CDR3 length is 17 residues. V lost 0 bases and J lost 0; bases outside the gene matches: 6. The chain's CDR3 is CASSQEDRGTMNTEAFF. In DNA, the CDR3 is TGTGCCAGCAGCCAAGAAGACAGGGGCACCATGAACACTGAAGCTTTCTTT.

The chain uses TRBV29-1 and TRBJ2-7; 12 bases align to TRBD2. J was trimmed by 0 bases and V by 6 bases; bases with no gene match: 3. The CDR3 runs to 14 residues. Germline loops: CDR1 SQVTM, CDR2 ANQGSEA. As DNA, the CDR3 is TGCAGCGTATCGGGACTAGCGGGCTCCTACGAGCAGTACTTC. Its protein product is CSVSGLAGSYEQYF.

The rearrangement joins TRBV4-1 to TRBJ2-1, with 9 bases aligning to TRBD2. This CDR3 contains 18 residues. Germline V CDR1 and CDR2: MGHRA, YSYEKL. V shed 0 bases and J 10 bases; nucleotides not matched to a gene: 16. The CDR3 DNA sequence: TGCGCCAGCAGCCAAGATAGGCCCATAGCGGGGGTCCCTTGGGAGCAGTTCTTC. Amino acid sequence: CASSQDRPIAGVPWEQFF.

The chain combines TRBV4-3 with TRBJ1-1, with D uncertain. CDR1 and CDR2 from the germline V gene are LGHNA and YSLEER. The CDR3 covers 16 residues. V was clipped by 0 bases and J by 6 bases, with 17 bases between them. The CDR3 loop reads CASSQDPLSPSSEAFF. The CDR3 nucleotides read TGCGCCAGCAGCCAAGATCCCTTATCCCCAAGCTCTGAAGCTTTCTTT.

About this clone: The same CDR3 also results from other DNA sequences found in this sample. J is TRBJ2-2 and V is TRBV29-1; D is undetermined. This CDR3 is 11 amino acids long. Trimming cost V 4 bases and J 1 base, with 1 base left between them. Looked up from germline, CDR1 is SQVTM and CDR2 is ANQGSEA. This CDR3 reads CSVVNTGELFF. The CDR3 nucleotides are TGCAGCGTTGTGAACACCGGGGAGCTGTTTTTT.

Remarks on this clone: Additional DNA sequences in this sample encode the identical CDR3. CDR3 sequence reads: CASSLTSGGAKDTQYF. The CDR3 DNA sequence: TGTGCCAGCAGCCTTACTAGCGGGGGGGCCAAAGATACGCAGTATTTT. This sequence joins TRBV7-9 and TRBJ2-3; 13 positions match TRBD2. V lost 5 bases, J lost 5 bases, and 7 bases stayed unmatched. The CDR3 consists of 16 residues. The germline CDR1 and CDR2 sequences are SEHNR and FQNEAQ (reference sequence).

The chain uses TRBV7-9 and TRBJ2-1; 9 bases are shared with TRBD2. V was pared by 4 bases and J by 4 bases, with 8 bases of the junction left unmatched. CDR1 and CDR2 (germline): SEHNR, FQNEAQ (reference sequence). The CDR3 loop spans 16 amino acids. CDR3 bases: TGTGCCAGCAGCTCTGGAGCGGGGGGACTATACAATGAGCAGTTCTTC. Its protein product is CASSSGAGGLYNEQFF.

This sequence joins TRBV7-9 and TRBJ1-2; D perhaps matches TRBD1 (5 bases). CDR3 length: 16 amino acids. Germline values: CDR1 SEHNR, CDR2 FQNEAQ (reference sequence). V lost 4 bases to trimming and J lost 0 bases, with 15 bases between them. CDR3 sequence: CASSSPSQGPNYGYTF. As DNA, the CDR3 is TGTGCCAGCAGCTCCCCGTCGCAGGGCCCTAACTATGGCTACACCTTC.

The chain is built from TRBV29-1 and TRBJ1-2, with a tentative D call TRBD1 (5 bases). The V end was cut by 4 bases, the J end by 8 bases, with 17 bases between. The CDR3 totals 13 residues. Germline V gene sequence: CDR1 SQVTM, CDR2 ANQGSEA. The CDR3 nucleotides are TGCAGCGTTGGGCCCGGGCAGGGAAGGGGCTACACCTTC. Its translation: CSVGPGQGRGYTF.

This clone has just a few counts. CDR3 sequence (DNA): TGCAGCGTTGAAGAAGGCCAGTACCAAGAGACCCAGTACTTC. Its protein is CSVEEGQYQETQYF. The chain joins TRBV29-1 to TRBJ2-5; D gene uncertain. The CDR3 is made up of 14 amino acids. Trimming took 0 bases from V and 0 from J, leaving 8 bases between them. Germline loops: CDR1 SQVTM, CDR2 ANQGSEA.

The chain couples TRBV30 to TRBJ1-1, with TRBD1 identical over 9 bases. CDR3 size: 14 residues. The V segment lost 2 bases and the J segment 8 bases; nucleotides outside the gene matches: 9. Germline V gene lookup returns CDR1 GTSNPN and CDR2 SVGIG (reference sequence). CDR3 DNA: TGTGCCTGGAGTACTGGACAGGGGAGGCCCGAAGCTTTCTTT. As protein: CAWSTGQGRPEAFF.

The chain employs TRBV19 and TRBJ1-4; D is uncertain. V shed 5 bases and J shed 8 bases, with 6 bases lying between them. Germline CDR1 is LNHDA and CDR2 is SQIVND (reference sequence). The CDR3 has 11 residues. The CDR3 sequence: CASSLKEKLFF. CDR3 DNA: TGTGCCAGTAGTTTAAAAGAAAAACTGTTTTTT. Drawing the rest from reference TRBV19 and TRBJ1-4, the complete variable domain is DGGITQSPKYLFRKEGQNVTLSCEQNLNHDAMYWYRQDPGQGLRLIYYSQIVNDFQKGDIAEGYSVSREKKESFPLTVTSAQKNPTAFYLCASSLKEKLFFGSGTQLSVL.

The chain is built from TRBV11-2 and TRBJ2-3; TRBD1 might be the D (6 bases). The CDR3 has 16 amino acids. V lost 3 bases to trimming and J lost 2 bases, with 15 bases between them. The germline V gene has CDR1 SGHAT and CDR2 FQNNGV. The CDR3 nucleotides read TGTGCCAGCAGCTTGCGACAGGCTTCCCCCACAGATACGCAGTATTTT. Its translation: CASSLRQASPTDTQYF.

The rearrangement joins TRBV19 to TRBJ2-1, with TRBD1 matching over 8 bases. Germline CDR1 is LNHDA and CDR2 is SQIVND (reference sequence). Trimming cost V 6 bases and J 0 bases; bases outside gene matches: 4. This CDR3 is built from 15 residues. This chain's CDR3 is CASSGQGSSYNEQFF. The CDR3 nucleotides are TGTGCCAGTAGCGGACAGGGCAGCTCCTACAATGAGCAGTTCTTC.

Turning to this clone: At one boundary the junction diverges from the germline segment, which might be a read error. This chain connects TRBV25-1 to TRBJ2-5; no definite D call. CDR3 size: 15 residues. The germline gives CDR1 MGHDK, CDR2 SYGVNS. The chain's CDR3 is CASSDLGLSQGTQYF. The DNA of the CDR3 is TGTGCCAGCAGTGACCTCGGGCTTTCCCAAGGGACCCAGTACTTC. The full variable domain, with the rest looked up from reference TRBV25-1 and TRBJ2-5, is EADIYQTPRYLVIGTGKKITLECSQTMGHDKMYWYQQDPGMELHLIHYSYGVNSTEKGDLSSESTVSRIRTEHFPLTLESARPSHTSQYLCASSDLGLSQGTQYFGPGTRLLVL.

The J gene is TRBJ1-2, the V gene TRBV7-9; no clear D. In germline, CDR1 is SEHNR, CDR2 FQNEAQ (reference sequence). The CDR3 contains 15 residues. The V gene lost 2 bases and the J gene lost 6 bases, with 16 bases spanning the gap. The CDR3: CASSLTGLPKDGYTF. The CDR3 DNA reads as TGTGCCAGCAGCTTAACGGGATTACCAAAGGATGGCTACACCTTC.

The CDR3 coding sequence is TGCGCCAGCAGTCCACGTAGCCGGGGAAACACCATATATTTT. Translated: CASSPRSRGNTIYF. The chain employs TRBV23-1 and TRBJ1-3; D is ambiguous. TRBV23-1 is annotated as an ORF whose role is uncertain. V was pared by 4 bases and J by 4 bases, with 11 bases between. CDR3 length equals 14 residues.

The chain employs TRBV29-1 and TRBJ2-4, with D unresolved. The CDR3 covers 13 residues. V lost 1 base and J 0 bases, leaving 4 bases between the germline ends. CDR1 SQVTM and CDR2 ANQGSEA come from the germline V gene. The CDR3 DNA is TGCAGCGTTGAAGTTCCAGCCAAAAACATTCAGTACTTC. Its protein product is CSVEVPAKNIQYF. The whole variable domain, remainder taken from reference TRBV29-1 and TRBJ2-4, is SAVISQKPSRDICQRGTSLTIQCQVDSQVTMMFWYRQQPGQSLTLIATANQGSEATYESGFVIDKFPISRPNLTFSTLTVSNMSPEDSSIYLCSVEVPAKNIQYFGAGTRLSVL.

The chain links TRBV2 to TRBJ1-4, with a tentative D call TRBD1 (5 bases). CDR3 length equals 17 residues. Deletions cut 2 bases from V and 4 bases from J, with 17 bases between. In germline, CDR1 is SNHLY, CDR2 FYNNEI. CDR3 sequence: CASSEWFAGSGNEKLFF. CDR3 DNA: TGTGCCAGCAGTGAATGGTTTGCAGGGTCTGGTAATGAAAAACTGTTTTTT.

The chain links TRBV30 to TRBJ2-7; possibly TRBD1 for D (6 bases). Trimming took off 2 bases at V and 2 bases at J, with 19 bases between the two ends. The CDR3 consists of 16 residues. CDR1 and CDR2 (germline): GTSNPN, SVGIG (reference sequence). CDR3 sequence (DNA): TGTGCCTGGAGTCCTCCACAGGGTTTCCCTCCCTACGAGCAGTACTTC. It encodes CAWSPPQGFPPYEQYF.

The chain joins TRBV13 to TRBJ2-5; unclear D gene. Trimming stripped 1 base from V and 2 bases from J, with 8 bases between. Germline V gives CDR1 PRHDT, CDR2 FYEKMQ (reference sequence). The CDR3 runs to 14 residues. CDR3 region: CASSLVTAQETQYF. Written as DNA, the CDR3 is TGTGCCAGCAGCTTAGTCACAGCGCAAGAGACCCAGTACTTC.